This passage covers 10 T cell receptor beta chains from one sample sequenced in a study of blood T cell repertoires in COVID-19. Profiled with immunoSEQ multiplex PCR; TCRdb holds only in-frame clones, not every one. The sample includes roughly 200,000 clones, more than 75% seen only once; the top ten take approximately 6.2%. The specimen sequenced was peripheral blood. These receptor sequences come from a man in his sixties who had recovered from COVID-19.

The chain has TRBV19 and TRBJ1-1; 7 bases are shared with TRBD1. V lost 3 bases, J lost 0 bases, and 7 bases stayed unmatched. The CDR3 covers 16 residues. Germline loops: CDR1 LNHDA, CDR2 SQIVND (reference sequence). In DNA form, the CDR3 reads TGTGCCAGTAGTATTAACAACAGGGGATTGAACACTGAAGCTTTCTTT. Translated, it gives CASSINNRGLNTEAFF.

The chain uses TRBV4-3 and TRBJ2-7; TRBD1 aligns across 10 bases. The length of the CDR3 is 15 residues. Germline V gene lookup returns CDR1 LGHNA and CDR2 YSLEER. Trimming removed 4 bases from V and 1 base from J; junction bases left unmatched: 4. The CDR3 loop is CASSPDRGVSYEQYF. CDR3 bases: TGCGCCAGCAGCCCGGACAGGGGGGTATCCTACGAGCAGTACTTC.

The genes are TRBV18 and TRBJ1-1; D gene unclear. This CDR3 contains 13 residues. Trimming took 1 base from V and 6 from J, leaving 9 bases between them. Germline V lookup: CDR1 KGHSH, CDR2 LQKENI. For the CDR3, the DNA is TGTGCCAGCTCACCACAGGGAGGCGCTGAAGCTTTCTTT. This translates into CASSPQGGAEAFF.

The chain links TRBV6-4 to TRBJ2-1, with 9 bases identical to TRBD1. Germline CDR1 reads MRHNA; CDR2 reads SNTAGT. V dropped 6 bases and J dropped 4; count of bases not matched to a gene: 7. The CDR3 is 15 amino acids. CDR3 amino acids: CASSPGTGSYNEQFF. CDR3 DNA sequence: TGTGCCAGCAGCCCCGGGACAGGGTCATACAATGAGCAGTTCTTC.

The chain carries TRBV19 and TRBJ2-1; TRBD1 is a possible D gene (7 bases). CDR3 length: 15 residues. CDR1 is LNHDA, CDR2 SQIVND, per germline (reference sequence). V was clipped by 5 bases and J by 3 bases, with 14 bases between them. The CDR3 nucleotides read TGTGCCAGTAGTGCGGGACAGAGATTCTACAATGAGCAGTTCTTC. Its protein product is CASSAGQRFYNEQFF.

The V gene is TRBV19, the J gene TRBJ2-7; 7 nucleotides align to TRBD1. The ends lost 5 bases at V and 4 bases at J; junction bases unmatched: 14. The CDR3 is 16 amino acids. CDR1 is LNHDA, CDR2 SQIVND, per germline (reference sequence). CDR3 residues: CASSPISGTDGYEQYF. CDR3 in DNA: TGTGCCAGTAGTCCAATATCCGGGACAGACGGGTACGAGCAGTACTTC.

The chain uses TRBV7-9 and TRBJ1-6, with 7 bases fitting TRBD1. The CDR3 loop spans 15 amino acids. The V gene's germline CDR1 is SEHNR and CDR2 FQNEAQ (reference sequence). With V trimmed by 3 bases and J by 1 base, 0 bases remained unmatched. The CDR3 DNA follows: TGTGCCAGCAGCTTCAGGGGGTCCTATAATTCACCCCTCCACTTT. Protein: CASSFRGSYNSPLHF.

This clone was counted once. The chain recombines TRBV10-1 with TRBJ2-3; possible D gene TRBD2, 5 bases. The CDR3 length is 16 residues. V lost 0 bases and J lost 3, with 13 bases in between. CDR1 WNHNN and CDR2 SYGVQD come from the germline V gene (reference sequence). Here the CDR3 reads CASSESRAIQTDTQYF. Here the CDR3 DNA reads TGCGCCAGCAGTGAGTCGAGGGCTATCCAGACAGATACGCAGTATTTT.

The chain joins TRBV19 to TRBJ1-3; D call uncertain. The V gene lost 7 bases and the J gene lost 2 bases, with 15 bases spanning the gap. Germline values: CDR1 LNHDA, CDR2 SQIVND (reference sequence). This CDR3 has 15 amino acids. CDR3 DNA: TGTGCCAGTATGTTCCAGGCAGGCCCTGGAAACACCATATATTTT. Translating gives CASMFQAGPGNTIYF.

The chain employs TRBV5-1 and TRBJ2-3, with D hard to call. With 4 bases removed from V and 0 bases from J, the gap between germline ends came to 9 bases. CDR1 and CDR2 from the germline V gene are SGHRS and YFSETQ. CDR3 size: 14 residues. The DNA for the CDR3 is TGCGCCAGCAGCCCTCTTAGAAGCACAGATACGCAGTATTTT. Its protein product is CASSPLRSTDTQYF.